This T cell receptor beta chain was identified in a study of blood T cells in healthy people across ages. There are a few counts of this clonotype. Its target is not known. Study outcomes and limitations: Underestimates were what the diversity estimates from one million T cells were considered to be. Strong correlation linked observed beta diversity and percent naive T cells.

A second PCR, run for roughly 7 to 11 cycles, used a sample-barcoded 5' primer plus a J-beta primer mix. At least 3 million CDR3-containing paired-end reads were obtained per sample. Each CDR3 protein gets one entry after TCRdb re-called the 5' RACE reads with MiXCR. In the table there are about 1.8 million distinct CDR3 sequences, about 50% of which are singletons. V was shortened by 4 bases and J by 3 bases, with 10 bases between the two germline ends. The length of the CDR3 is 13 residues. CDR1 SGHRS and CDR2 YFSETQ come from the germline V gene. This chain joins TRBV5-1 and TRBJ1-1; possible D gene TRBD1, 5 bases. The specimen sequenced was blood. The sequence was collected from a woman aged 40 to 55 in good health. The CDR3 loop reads CASSDQGDTEAFF. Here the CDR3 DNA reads TGCGCCAGCAGCGATCAGGGAGACACTGAAGCTTTCTTT.